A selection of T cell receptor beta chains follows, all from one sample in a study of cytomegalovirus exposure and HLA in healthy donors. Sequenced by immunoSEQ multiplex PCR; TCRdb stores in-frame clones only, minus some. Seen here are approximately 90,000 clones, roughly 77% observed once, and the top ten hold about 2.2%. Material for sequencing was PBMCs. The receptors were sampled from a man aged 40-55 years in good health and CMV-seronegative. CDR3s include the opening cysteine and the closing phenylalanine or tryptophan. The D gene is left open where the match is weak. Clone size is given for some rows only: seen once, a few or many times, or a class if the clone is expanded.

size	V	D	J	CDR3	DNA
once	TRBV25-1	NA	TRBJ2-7	CASRARSSYEQYF	TGTGCCAGCAGAGCCCGAAGCTCCTACGAGCAGTACTTC
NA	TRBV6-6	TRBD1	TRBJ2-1	CASTKAGGWSNEQFF	TGTGCCAGCACCAAGGCAGGGGGCTGGAGCAATGAGCAGTTCTTC
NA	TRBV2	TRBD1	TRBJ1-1	CASKTGVRRRVTNTEAFF	TGTGCCAGCAAAACAGGGGTTCGGAGGAGGGTTACGAACACTGAAGCTTTCTTT
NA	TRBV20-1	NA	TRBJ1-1	CSARLSGGAFF	TGCAGTGCCCGGTTGAGTGGAGGGGCTTTCTTT
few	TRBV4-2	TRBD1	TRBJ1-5	CASSARGVGGLEPQHF	TGTGCCAGCAGCGCCAGGGGGGTAGGGGGGTTGGAGCCCCAGCATTTT
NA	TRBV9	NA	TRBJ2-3	CASSLTGYGEDTQYF	TGTGCCAGCAGCCTGACAGGCTATGGTGAAGATACGCAGTATTTT
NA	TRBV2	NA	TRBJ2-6	CASSFSLSGANVLTF	TGTGCCAGCAGTTTCAGTCTTTCTGGGGCCAACGTCCTGACTTTC
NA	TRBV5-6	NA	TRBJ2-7	CASSPTPTEEQYF	TGTGCCAGCAGCCCCACTCCTACAGAGGAGCAGTACTTC
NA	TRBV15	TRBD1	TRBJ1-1	CATSRDIGTVNTEASF	TGTGCCACCAGCAGAGATATCGGGACAGTGAACACTGAAGCTTCCTTT
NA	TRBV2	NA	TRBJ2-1	CASSPAGASNNEQFF	TGTGCCAGCTCGCCGGCGGGGGCCTCGAACAATGAGCAGTTCTTC
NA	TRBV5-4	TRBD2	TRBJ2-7	CASSLGGLAGVREQYF	TGTGCCAGCAGCTTGGGGGGGCTAGCGGGAGTGCGGGAGCAGTACTTC
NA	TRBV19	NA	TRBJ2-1	CASSILCPAGQGACEQFF	TGTGCCAGTAGTATTCTCTGTCCAGCGGGGCAGGGGGCTTGTGAGCAGTTCTTC
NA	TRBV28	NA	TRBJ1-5	CASSLLPPKPQHF	TGTGCCAGCAGTTTACTACCACCAAAGCCCCAGCATTTT
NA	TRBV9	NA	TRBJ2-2	CASSSRINRVGELFF	TGTGCCAGCAGCTCGCGGATCAACAGGGTGGGGGAGCTGTTTTTT
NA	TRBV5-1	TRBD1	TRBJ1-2	CASSLGSGQVYGYTF	TGCGCCAGCAGCTTGGGCTCGGGACAGGTCTATGGCTACACCTTC
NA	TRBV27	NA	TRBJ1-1	CASSRLGGTEAFF	TGTGCCAGCAGCCGCCTGGGGGGCACTGAAGCTTTCTTT
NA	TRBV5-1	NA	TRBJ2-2	CASSLGRPGPNTGELFF	TGCGCCAGCAGCTTGGGGAGACCGGGTCCAAACACCGGGGAGCTGTTTTTT
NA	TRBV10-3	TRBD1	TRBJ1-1	CAIRGTGSNTEAFF	TGTGCCATCAGGGGGACAGGGTCGAACACTGAAGCTTTCTTT
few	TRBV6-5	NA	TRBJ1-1	CASRYNRDAEAFF	TGTGCCAGCAGGTACAACAGGGACGCTGAAGCTTTCTTT